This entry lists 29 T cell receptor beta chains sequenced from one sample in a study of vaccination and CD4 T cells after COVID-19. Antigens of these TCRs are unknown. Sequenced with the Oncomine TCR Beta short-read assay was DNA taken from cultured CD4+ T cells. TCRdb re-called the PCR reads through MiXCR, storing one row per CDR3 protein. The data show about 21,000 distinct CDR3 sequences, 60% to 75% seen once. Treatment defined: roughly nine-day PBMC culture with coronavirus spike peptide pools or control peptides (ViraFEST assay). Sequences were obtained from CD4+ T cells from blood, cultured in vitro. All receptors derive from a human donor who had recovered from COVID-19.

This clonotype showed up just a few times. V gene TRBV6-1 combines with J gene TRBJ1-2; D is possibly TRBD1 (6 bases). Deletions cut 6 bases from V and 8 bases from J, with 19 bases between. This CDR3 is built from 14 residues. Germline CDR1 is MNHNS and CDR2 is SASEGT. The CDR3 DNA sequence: TGTGCCAGCAGCTTAAACACAGGGTCTGGGGGCTACACCTTC. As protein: CASSLNTGSGGYTF.

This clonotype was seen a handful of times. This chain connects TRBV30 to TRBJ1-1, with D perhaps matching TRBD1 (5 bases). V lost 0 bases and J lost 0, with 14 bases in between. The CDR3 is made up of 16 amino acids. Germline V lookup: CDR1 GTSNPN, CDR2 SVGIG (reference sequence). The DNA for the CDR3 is TGTGCCTGGAGTGTAAGGCAGGGCCGAATGAACACTGAAGCTTTCTTT. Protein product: CAWSVRQGRMNTEAFF.

The DNA for the CDR3 is TGTGCCTGGAGTGTAAGCTCGGGAAAAGGTACGCAGTATTTT. The encoded protein is CAWSVSSGKGTQYF. V is TRBV30 and J is TRBJ2-3, with D maybe TRBD2 (5 bases). The germline CDR1 and CDR2 sequences are GTSNPN and SVGIG (reference sequence). Deletions cut 0 bases from V and 8 bases from J, with 15 bases between. CDR3 size: 14 residues. Full variable domain (remainder filled in from reference TRBV30 and TRBJ2-3): SQTIHQWPATLVQPVGSPLSLECTVEGTSNPNLYWYRQAAGRGLQLLFYSVGIGQISSEVPQNLSASRPQDRQFILSSKKLLLSDSGFYLCAWSVSSGKGTQYFGPGTRLTVL.

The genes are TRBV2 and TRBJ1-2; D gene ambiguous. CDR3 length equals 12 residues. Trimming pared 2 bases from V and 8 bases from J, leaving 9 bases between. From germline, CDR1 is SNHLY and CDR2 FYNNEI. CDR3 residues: CASSESEGGYTF. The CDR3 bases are TGTGCCAGCAGTGAAAGCGAGGGCGGCTACACCTTC.

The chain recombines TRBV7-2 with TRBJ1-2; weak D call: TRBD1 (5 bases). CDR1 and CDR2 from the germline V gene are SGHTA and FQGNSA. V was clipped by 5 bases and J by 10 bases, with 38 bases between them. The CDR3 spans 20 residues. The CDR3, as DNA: TGTGCCAGCAGCCGAGATCTCCCCTCATTCGGGCGCAAACCGGGACCCAACTACACCTTC. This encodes CASSRDLPSFGRKPGPNYTF.

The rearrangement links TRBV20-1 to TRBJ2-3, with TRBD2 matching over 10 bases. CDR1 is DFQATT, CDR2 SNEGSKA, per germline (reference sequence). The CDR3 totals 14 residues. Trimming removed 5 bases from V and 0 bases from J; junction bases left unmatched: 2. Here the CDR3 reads CSARTSGSTDTQYF. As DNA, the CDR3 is TGCAGTGCTCGGACTAGCGGAAGCACAGATACGCAGTATTTT.

This CDR3 is CASSYPGLAGGPRELFF. CDR3 DNA: TGTGCCAGCAGTTACCCGGGACTAGCGGGAGGCCCTCGGGAGCTGTTTTTT. The chain is built from TRBV6-2 or TRBV6-3 and TRBJ2-2, with TRBD2 matching over 15 bases. There are 17 residues in the CDR3. V gave up 2 bases and J gave up 9 bases; unmatched junction bases: 7. CDR1 is MNHEY, CDR2 SVGEGT, per germline.

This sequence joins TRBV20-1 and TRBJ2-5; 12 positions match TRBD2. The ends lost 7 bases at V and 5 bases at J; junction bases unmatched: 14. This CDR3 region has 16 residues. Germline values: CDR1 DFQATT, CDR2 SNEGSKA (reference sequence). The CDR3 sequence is CSVPSRLAGGRETQYF. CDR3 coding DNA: TGCAGTGTCCCGAGTCGGCTAGCGGGAGGGCGGGAGACCCAGTACTTC.

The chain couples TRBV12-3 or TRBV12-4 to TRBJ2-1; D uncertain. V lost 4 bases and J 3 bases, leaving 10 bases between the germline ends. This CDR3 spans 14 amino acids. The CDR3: CASSYPLLYNEQFF. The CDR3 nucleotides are TGTGCCAGCAGTTACCCTCTCCTCTACAATGAGCAGTTCTTC.

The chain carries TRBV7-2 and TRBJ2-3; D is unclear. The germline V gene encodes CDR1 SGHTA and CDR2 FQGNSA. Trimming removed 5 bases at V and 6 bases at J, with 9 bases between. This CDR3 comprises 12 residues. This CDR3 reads CASSQMTDTQYF. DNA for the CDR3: TGTGCCAGCAGCCAAATGACCGATACGCAGTATTTT.

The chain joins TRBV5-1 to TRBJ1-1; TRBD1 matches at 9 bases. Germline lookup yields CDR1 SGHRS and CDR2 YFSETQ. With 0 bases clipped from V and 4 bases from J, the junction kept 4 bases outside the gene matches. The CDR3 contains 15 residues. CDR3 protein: CASSLETGGVTEAFF. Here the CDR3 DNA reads TGCGCCAGCAGCTTGGAAACAGGGGGCGTCACTGAAGCTTTCTTT.

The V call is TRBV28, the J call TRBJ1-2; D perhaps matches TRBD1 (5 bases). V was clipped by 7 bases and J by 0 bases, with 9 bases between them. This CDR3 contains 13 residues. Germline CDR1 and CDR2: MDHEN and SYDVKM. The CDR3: CASITGTNYGYTF. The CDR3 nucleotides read TGTGCCAGCATAACAGGAACTAACTATGGCTACACCTTC.

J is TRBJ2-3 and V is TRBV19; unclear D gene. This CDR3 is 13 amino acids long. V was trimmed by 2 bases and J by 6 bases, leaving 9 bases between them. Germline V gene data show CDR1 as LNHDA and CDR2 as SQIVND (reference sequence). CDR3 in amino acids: CASSIPWADTQYF. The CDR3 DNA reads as TGTGCCAGTAGTATACCGTGGGCGGATACGCAGTATTTT.

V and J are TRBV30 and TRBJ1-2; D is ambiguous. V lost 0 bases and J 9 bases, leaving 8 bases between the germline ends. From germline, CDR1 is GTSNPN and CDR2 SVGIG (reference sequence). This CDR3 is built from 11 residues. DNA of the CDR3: TGTGCCTGGAGTGTACAGTTCCGCTACACCTTC. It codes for CAWSVQFRYTF.

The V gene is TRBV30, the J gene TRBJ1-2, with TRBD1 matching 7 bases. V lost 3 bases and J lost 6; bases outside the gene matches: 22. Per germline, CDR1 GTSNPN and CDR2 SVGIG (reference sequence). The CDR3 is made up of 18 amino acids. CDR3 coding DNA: TGTGCCTGGAGCGGACCGGGACAGCCCAACGAGGGGTTACATGGCTACACCTTC. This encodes CAWSGPGQPNEGLHGYTF. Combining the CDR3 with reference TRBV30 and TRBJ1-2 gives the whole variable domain SQTIHQWPATLVQPVGSPLSLECTVEGTSNPNLYWYRQAAGRGLQLLFYSVGIGQISSEVPQNLSASRPQDRQFILSSKKLLLSDSGFYLCAWSGPGQPNEGLHGYTFGSGTRLTVV.

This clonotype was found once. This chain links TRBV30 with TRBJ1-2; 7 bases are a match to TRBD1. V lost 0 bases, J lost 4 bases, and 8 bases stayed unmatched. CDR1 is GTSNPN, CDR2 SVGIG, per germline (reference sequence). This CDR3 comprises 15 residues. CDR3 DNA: TGTGCCTGGAGTGTCCCAAGGGGGCTGAGCTATGGCTACACCTTC. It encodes CAWSVPRGLSYGYTF.

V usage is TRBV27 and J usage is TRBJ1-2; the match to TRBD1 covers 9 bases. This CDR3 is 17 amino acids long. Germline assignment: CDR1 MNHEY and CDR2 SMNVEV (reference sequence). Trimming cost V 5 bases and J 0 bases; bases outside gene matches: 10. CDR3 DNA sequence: TGTGCCAGCAGTGCCCGGGACAGGGCGAGAGCTAACTATGGCTACACCTTC. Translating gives CASSARDRARANYGYTF.

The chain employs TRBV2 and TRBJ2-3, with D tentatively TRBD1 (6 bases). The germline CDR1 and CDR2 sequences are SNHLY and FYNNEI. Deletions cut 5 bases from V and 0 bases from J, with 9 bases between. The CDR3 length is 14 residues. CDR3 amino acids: CASSQDRSTDTQYF. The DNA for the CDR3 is TGTGCCAGCAGTCAAGACAGGAGCACAGATACGCAGTATTTT.

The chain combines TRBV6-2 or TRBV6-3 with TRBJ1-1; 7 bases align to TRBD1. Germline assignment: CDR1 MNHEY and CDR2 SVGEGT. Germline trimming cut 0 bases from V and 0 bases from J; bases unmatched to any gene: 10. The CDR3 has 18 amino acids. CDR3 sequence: CASSYSMGTAPLNTEAFF. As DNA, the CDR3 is TGTGCCAGCAGTTACTCGATGGGGACAGCCCCCTTGAACACTGAAGCTTTCTTT.

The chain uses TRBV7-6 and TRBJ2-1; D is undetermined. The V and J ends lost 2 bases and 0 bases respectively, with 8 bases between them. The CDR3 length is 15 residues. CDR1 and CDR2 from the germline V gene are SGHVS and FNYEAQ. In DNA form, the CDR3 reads TGTGCCAGCAGCTTATCCCCAGCCTCCTACAATGAGCAGTTCTTC. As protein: CASSLSPASYNEQFF.

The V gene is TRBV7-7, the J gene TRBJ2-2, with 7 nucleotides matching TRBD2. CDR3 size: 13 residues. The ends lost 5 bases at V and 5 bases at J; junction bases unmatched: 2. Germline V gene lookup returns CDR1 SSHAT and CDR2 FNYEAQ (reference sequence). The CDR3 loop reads CASSRTRTGELFF. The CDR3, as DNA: TGTGCCAGCAGCCGGACTAGGACCGGGGAGCTGTTTTTT.

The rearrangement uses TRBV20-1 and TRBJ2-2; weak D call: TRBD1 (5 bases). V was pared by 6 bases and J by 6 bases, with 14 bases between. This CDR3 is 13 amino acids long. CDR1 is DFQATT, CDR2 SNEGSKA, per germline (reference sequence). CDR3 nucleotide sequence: TGCAGTGCCCGAAGGGGATTCGCCGGGGAGCTGTTTTTT. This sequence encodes CSARRGFAGELFF.

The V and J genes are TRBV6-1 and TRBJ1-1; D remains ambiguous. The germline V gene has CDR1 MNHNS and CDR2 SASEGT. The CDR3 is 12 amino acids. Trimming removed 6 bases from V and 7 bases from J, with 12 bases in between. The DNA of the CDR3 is TGTGCCAGCAGCCCTTTAGTCAGTGAAGCTTTCTTT. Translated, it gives CASSPLVSEAFF.

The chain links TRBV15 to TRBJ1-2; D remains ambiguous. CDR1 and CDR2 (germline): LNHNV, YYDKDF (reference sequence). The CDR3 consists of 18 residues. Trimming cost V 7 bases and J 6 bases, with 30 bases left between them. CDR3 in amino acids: CATTLTPTQALTRDGYTF. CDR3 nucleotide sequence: TGTGCCACCACCCTTACCCCGACCCAGGCCCTCACTAGAGATGGCTACACCTTC.

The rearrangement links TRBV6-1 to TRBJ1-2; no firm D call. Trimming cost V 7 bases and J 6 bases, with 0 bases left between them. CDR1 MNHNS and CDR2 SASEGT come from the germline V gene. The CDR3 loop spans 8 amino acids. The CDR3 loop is CASNGYTF. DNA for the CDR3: TGTGCCAGCAATGGCTACACCTTC.

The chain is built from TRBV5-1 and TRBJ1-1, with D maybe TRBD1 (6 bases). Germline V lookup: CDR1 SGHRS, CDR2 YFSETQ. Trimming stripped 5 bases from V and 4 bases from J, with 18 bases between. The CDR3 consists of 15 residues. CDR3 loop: CASSLTDSGITEAFF. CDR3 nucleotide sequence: TGCGCCAGCAGTCTTACGGACAGTGGCATCACTGAAGCTTTCTTT.

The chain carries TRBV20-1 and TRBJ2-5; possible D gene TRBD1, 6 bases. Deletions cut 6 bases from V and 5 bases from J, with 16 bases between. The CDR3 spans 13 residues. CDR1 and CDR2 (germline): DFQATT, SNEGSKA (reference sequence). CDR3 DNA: TGCAGTGCCCCAGGGGATGGCGCGGAGACCCAGTACTTC. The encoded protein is CSAPGDGAETQYF.

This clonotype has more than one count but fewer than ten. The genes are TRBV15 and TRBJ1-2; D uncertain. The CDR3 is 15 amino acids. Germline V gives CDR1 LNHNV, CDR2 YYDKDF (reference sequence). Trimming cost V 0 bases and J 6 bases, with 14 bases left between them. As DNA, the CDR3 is TGTGCCACCAGCAGAGATAAGATTGCTGGTGATGGCTACACCTTC. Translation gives CATSRDKIAGDGYTF.

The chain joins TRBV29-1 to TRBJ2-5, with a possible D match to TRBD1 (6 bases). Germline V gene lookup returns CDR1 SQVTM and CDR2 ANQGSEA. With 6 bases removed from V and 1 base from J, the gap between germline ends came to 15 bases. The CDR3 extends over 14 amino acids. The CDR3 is CSVQNRVTQETQYF. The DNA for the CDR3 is TGCAGCGTCCAAAACAGGGTAACCCAAGAGACCCAGTACTTC. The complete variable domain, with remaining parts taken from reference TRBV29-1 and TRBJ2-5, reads SAVISQKPSRDICQRGTSLTIQCQVDSQVTMMFWYRQQPGQSLTLIATANQGSEATYESGFVIDKFPISRPNLTFSTLTVSNMSPEDSSIYLCSVQNRVTQETQYFGPGTRLLVL.